This TCR beta chain was recorded in a study of cytomegalovirus exposure and HLA in healthy donors. Study-wide context: A subsequent analysis reported that the roughly 120 validation repertoires were produced on the same platform that had also been used for the 600 to 700 first-cohort repertoires. The study, taken as a whole, reports: Reportedly, cytomegalovirus status was diagnosed with high sensitivity and specificity. Cytomegalovirus association was assigned to more than 150 TCR beta chains. The tendency of first-cohort TCR clusters to co-occur in the roughly 120 validation repertoires was the finding of a later analysis.

Only a few counts were recorded for this clone. Its antigen is currently unknown. Generated by immunoSEQ multiplex PCR, the TCRdb table keeps only in-frame clones and is missing some. Of under 200,000 clones listed, roughly nine tenths were seen once; the top ten hold more than 3.5%. Trimming cost V 0 bases and J 2 bases; bases outside gene matches: 16. Germline V gene sequence: CDR1 LGHNT, CDR2 FRNRAP. This CDR3 spans 20 amino acids. The sequenced material came from PBMCs. The origin of this receptor is a man between 18 and 35 years old in good health and CMV-seropositive. This chain links TRBV12-5 with TRBJ2-7, with 10 bases aligning to TRBD2. The CDR3 here is CASGLVITTLSGRKAYEQYF. The DNA of the CDR3 is TGTGCTAGTGGTTTGGTAATCACTACCCTTAGCGGGAGGAAAGCCTACGAGCAGTACTTC. Complete variable domain (other parts from reference TRBV12-5 and TRBJ2-7): DARVTQTPRHKVTEMGQEVTMRCQPILGHNTVFWYRQTMMQGLELLAYFRNRAPLDDSGMPKDRFSAEMPDATLATLKIQPSEPRDSAVYFCASGLVITTLSGRKAYEQYFGPGTRLTVT.